The 8 T cell receptor beta chains presented below share a single source sample, sequenced in a study of blood T cell repertoires in COVID-19. Data came from immunoSEQ multiplex PCR; TCRdb stores just in-frame clones and leaves some out. The repertoire has 55,000 to 75,000 clones, roughly 86% of them found once; the top ten carry nearly 7.5%. The sequencing sample was made of peripheral blood. The receptors stem from a human donor with active COVID-19. The donor label of this sample is uncertain.

This clone was detected once. V and J are TRBV5-8 and TRBJ1-5, with a weak D call TRBD1 (5 bases). The CDR3 is 14 residues long. V was pared by 6 bases and J by 3 bases, with 13 bases between. CDR1 SGHTS and CDR2 YDEGEE come from the germline V gene. The CDR3 DNA sequence: TGTGCCAGCACCTACCGACAGATCAATCAGCCCCAGCATTTT. Its protein is CASTYRQINQPQHF.

CDR3 sequence reads: CATSDRTGGGYTF. In DNA, the CDR3 is TGTGCCACCAGTGACCGGACAGGGGGCGGCTACACCTTC. The chain joins TRBV24-1 to TRBJ1-2; 11 nucleotides line up with TRBD1. The V segment lost 4 bases and the J segment 8 bases; nucleotides outside the gene matches: 2. The CDR3 length is 13 residues. CDR1 is KGHDR and CDR2 is SFDVKD in the germline V gene.

In nucleotides, the CDR3 is TGTGCCAGTACAGGACAGGGGAACACTGAAGCTTTCTTT. It translates to CASTGQGNTEAFF. This chain links TRBV19 with TRBJ1-1, with TRBD1 matching over 8 bases. J gave up 1 base and V 7 bases, and 2 bases lay outside the gene matches. The V gene's germline CDR1 is LNHDA and CDR2 SQIVND (reference sequence). The CDR3 is 13 residues long.

The rearrangement links TRBV2 to TRBJ1-6, with 9 bases fitting TRBD1. The CDR3 spans 15 residues. CDR1 SNHLY and CDR2 FYNNEI come from the germline V gene. V was clipped by 7 bases and J by 6 bases; unmatched bases: 7. DNA of the CDR3: TGTGCCAGCAACGGACAGGGGCCTATTAATTCACCCCTCCACTTT. Translated: CASNGQGPINSPLHF.

The rearrangement joins TRBV5-1 to TRBJ2-5, with TRBD2 identical over 8 bases. This CDR3 is built from 15 residues. CDR1 and CDR2 from the germline V gene are SGHRS and YFSETQ. The junction had 9 bases not matched to a gene; V was cut back by 4 bases and J by 4 bases. The CDR3 bases are TGCGCCAGCAGCCTGAGTGCCGGGAGGGGAGAGACCCAGTACTTC. It translates to CASSLSAGRGETQYF. The full variable domain, with the rest looked up from reference TRBV5-1 and TRBJ2-5, is KAGVTQTPRYLIKTRGQQVTLSCSPISGHRSVSWYQQTPGQGLQFLFEYFSETQRNKGNFPGRFSGRQFSNSRSEMNVSTLELGDSALYLCASSLSAGRGETQYFGPGTRLLVL.

This sequence joins TRBV5-4 and TRBJ1-1; D not resolved. Per the germline V gene, CDR1 is SGHNT and CDR2 is YYREEE (reference sequence). With 0 bases removed from V and 1 base from J, the gap between germline ends came to 7 bases. The CDR3 contains 14 residues. This CDR3 is CASSLDLANTEAFF. The DNA of the CDR3 is TGTGCCAGCAGCTTGGATTTGGCGAACACTGAAGCTTTCTTT.

The CDR3 nucleotides read TGTGCCAGCAGTTATAGCGGGGAACCCTACAATGAGCAGTTCTTC. Translating it yields CASSYSGEPYNEQFF. The V gene is TRBV6-5, the J gene TRBJ2-1; 8 nucleotides line up with TRBD2. CDR1 is MNHEY, CDR2 SVGAGI, per germline. The CDR3 is made up of 15 amino acids. V lost 3 bases to trimming and J lost 2 bases; unmatched junction nucleotides: 3.

The chain is built from TRBV27 and TRBJ2-3, with D perhaps TRBD1 (5 bases). Between the trimmed V and J ends, which lost 3 bases and 4 bases, there was a span of 20 bases. Germline assignment: CDR1 MNHEY and CDR2 SMNVEV (reference sequence). The CDR3 runs to 17 residues. The CDR3 is CASSFGQGLWGPDTQYF. CDR3 bases: TGTGCCAGCAGTTTCGGCCAGGGCTTGTGGGGCCCAGATACGCAGTATTTT.